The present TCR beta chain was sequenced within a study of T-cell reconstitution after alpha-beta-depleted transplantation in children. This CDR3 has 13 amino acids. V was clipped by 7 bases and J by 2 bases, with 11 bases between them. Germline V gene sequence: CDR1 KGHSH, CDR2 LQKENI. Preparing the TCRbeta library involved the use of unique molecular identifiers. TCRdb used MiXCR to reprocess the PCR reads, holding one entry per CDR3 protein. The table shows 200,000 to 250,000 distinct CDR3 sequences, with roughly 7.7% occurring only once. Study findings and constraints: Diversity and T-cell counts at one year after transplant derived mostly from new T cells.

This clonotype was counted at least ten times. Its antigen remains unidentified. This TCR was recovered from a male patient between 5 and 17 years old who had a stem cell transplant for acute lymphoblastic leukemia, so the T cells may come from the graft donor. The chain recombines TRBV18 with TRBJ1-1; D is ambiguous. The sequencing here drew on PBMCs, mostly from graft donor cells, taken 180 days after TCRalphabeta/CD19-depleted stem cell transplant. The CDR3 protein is CASFTSENTEAFF. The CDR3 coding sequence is TGTGCCAGCTTCACATCGGAAAACACTGAAGCTTTCTTT.